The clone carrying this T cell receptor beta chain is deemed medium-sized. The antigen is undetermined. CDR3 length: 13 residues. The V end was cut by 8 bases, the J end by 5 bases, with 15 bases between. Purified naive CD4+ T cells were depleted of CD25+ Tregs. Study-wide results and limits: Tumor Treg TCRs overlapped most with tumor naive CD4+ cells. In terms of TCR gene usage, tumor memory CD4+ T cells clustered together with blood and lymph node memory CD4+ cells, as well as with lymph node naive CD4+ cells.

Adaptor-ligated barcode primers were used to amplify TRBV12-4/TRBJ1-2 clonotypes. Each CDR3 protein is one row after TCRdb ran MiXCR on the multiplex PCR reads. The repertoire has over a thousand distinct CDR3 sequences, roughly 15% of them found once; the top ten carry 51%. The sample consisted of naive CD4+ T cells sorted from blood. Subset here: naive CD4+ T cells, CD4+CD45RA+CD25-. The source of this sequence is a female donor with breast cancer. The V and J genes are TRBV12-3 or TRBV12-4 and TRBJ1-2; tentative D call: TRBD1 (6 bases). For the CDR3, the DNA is TGTGCCAGCCGTTCCGACACAGGGTATGGCTACACCTTC. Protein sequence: CASRSDTGYGYTF.